This paragraph reports one T cell receptor beta chain. Germline CDR1 is ENHRY and CDR2 is SYGVKD. V gave up 4 bases and J gave up 8 bases; unmatched junction bases: 7. The CDR3 covers 13 residues. Data came from immunoSEQ multiplex PCR; TCRdb stores just in-frame clones and leaves some out. The sample consists of approximately 150,000 clones, 75% to 90% of them appearing once. The data derive from a study of blood T cell repertoires in COVID-19. Across the whole study: Researchers got acute and convalescent COVID-19 samples from the United States, Italy and Spain.

The sequence was obtained from a man between 70 and 80 years old who had been exposed to COVID-19. Sequencing was done on a sample of PBMCs or T cells enriched from blood (not recorded which). The V and J genes are TRBV10-3 and TRBJ1-2; 7 bases match TRBD1. CDR3: CAISGLRGGGYTF. The CDR3 DNA reads TGTGCCATCAGTGGCCTAAGAGGGGGCGGCTACACCTTC.